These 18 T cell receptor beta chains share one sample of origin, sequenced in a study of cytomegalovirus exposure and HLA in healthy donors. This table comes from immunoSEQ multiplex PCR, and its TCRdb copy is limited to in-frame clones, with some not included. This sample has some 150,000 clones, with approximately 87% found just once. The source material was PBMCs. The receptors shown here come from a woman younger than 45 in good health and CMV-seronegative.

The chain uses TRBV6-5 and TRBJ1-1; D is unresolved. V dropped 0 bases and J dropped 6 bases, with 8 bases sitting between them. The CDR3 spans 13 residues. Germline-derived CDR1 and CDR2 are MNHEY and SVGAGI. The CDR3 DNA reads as TGTGCCAGCAGTTACTCAGGCGGGGCTGAAGCTTTCTTT. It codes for CASSYSGGAEAFF.

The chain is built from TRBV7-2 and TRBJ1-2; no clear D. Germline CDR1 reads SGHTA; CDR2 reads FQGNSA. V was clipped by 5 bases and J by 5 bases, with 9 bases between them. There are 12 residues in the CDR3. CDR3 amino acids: CASSATVYGYTF. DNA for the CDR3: TGTGCCAGCAGCGCAACAGTGTATGGCTACACCTTC. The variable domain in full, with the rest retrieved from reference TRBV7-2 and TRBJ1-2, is GAGVSQSPSNKVTEKGKDVELRCDPISGHTALYWYRQSLGQGLEFLIYFQGNSAPDKSGLPSDRFSAERTGGSVSTLTIQRTQQEDSAVYLCASSATVYGYTFGSGTRLTVV.

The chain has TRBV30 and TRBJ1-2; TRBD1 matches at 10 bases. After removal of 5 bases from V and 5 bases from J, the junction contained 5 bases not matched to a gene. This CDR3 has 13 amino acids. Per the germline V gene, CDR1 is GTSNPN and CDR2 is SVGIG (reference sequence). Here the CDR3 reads CAWVRQGAYGYTF. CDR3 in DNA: TGTGCCTGGGTGCGACAGGGGGCTTATGGCTACACCTTC.

In DNA, the CDR3 is TGTGCCAGCAGTTCGGAGGGCACCGGGGAGCTGTTTTTT. This encodes CASSSEGTGELFF. The chain uses TRBV25-1 and TRBJ2-2; D possibly corresponds to TRBD2 (6 bases). Trimming shortened V by 5 bases and J by 4 bases, and 8 bases separated the two germline ends. Germline CDR1 and CDR2: MGHDK and SYGVNS. The CDR3 spans 13 residues.

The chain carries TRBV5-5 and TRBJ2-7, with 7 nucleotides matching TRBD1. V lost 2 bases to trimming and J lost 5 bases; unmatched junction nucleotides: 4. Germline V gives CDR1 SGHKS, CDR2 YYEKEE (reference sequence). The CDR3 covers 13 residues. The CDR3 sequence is CASSFNRGHEQYF. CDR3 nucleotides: TGTGCCAGCAGCTTTAACAGGGGCCACGAGCAGTACTTC. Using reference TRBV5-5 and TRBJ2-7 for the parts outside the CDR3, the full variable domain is DAGVTQSPTHLIKTRGQQVTLRCSPISGHKSVSWYQQVLGQGPQFIFQYYEKEERGRGNFPDRFSARQFPNYSSELNVNALLLGDSALYLCASSFNRGHEQYFGPGTRLTVT.

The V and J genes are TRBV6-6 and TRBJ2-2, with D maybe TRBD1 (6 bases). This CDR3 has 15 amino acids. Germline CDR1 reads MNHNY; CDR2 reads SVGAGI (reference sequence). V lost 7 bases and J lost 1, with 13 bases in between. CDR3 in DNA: TGTGCCAGCACCTACAGGGCATTGAACACCGGGGAGCTGTTTTTT. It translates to CASTYRALNTGELFF.

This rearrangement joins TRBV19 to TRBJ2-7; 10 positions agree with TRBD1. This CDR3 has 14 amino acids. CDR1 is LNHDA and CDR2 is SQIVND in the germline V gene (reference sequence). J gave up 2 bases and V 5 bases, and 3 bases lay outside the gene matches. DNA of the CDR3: TGTGCCAGTAGTTGGGGACAGGGGCCCTACGAGCAGTACTTC. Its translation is CASSWGQGPYEQYF.

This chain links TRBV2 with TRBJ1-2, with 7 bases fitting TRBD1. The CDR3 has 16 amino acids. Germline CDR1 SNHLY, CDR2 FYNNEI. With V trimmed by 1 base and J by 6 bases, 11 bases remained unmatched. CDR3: CASSEVSGRGSDGYTF. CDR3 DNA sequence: TGTGCCAGCAGTGAAGTGTCAGGCAGGGGGTCCGATGGCTACACCTTC.

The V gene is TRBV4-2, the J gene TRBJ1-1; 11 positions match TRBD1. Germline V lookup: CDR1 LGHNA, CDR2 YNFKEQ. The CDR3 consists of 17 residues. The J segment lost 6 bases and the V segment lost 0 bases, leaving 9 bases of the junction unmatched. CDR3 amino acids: CASSQDSGQGAWAEAFF. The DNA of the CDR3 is TGTGCCAGCAGCCAAGATTCAGGACAGGGGGCATGGGCTGAAGCTTTCTTT.

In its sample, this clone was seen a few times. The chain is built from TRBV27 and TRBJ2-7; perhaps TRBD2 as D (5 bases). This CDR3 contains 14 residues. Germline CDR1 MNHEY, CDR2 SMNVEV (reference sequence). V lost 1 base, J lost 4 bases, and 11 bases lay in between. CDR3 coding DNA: TGTGCCAGCAGTTTATACCCAGGAGGTTACGAGCAGTACTTC. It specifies CASSLYPGGYEQYF.

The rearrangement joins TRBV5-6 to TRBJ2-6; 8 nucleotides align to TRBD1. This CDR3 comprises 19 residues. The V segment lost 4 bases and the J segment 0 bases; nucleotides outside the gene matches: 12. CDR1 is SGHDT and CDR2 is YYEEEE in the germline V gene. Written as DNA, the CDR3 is TGTGCCAGCAGCCGATACGGACAGGGCCTCAGCTCTGGGGCCAACGTCCTGACTTTC. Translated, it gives CASSRYGQGLSSGANVLTF.

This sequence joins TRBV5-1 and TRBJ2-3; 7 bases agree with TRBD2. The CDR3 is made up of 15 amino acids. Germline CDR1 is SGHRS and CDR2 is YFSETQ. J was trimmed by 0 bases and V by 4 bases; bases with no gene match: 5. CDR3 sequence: CASSLQRGSTDTQYF. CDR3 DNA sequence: TGCGCCAGCAGCCTTCAGCGGGGTAGCACAGATACGCAGTATTTT.

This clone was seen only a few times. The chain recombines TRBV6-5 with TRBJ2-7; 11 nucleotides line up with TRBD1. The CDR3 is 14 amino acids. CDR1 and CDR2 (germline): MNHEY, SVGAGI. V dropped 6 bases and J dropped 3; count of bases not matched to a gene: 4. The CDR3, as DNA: TGTGCCAGCAGGGGGGGGACAGGGGGCTACGAGCAGTACTTC. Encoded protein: CASRGGTGGYEQYF.

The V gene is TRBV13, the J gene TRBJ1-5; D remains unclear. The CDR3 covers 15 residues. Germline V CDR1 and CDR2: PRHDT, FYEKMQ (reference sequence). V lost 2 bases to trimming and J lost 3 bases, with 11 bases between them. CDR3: CASSLFREDNQPQHF. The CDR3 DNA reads TGTGCCAGCAGCTTATTTCGGGAGGACAATCAGCCCCAGCATTTT. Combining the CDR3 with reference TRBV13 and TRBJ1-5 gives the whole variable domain AAGVIQSPRHLIKEKRETATLKCYPIPRHDTVYWYQQGPGQDPQFLISFYEKMQSDKGSIPDRFSAQQFSDYHSELNMSSLELGDSALYFCASSLFREDNQPQHFGDGTRLSIL.

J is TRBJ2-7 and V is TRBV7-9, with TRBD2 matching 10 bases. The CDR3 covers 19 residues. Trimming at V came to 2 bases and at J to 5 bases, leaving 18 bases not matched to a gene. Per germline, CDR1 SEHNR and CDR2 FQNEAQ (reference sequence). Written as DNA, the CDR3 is TGTGCCAGCAGCTTAACCCCGGGGGCTAGCGGGGGACCAGATCACGAGCAGTACTTC. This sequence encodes CASSLTPGASGGPDHEQYF.

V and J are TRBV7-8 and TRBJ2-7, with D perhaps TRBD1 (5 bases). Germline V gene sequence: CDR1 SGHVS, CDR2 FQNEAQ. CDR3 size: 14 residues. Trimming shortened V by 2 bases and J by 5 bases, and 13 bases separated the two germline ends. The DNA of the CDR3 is TGTGCCAGCAGCTTATATGGGGCAGTAAACGAGCAGTACTTC. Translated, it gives CASSLYGAVNEQYF.

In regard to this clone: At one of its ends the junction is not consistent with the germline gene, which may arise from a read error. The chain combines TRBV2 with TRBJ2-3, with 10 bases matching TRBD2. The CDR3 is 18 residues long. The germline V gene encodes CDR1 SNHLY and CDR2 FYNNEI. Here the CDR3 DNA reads TGTGCCACCAGTCGAGAACGCGGTAGCGGGGGGTTAGCAGATACGCAGTATTTT. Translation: CATSRERGSGGLADTQYF. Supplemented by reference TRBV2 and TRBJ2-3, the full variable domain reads EPEVTQTPSHQVTQMGQEVILRCVPISNHLYFYWYRQILGQKVEFLVSFYNNEISEKSEIFDDQFSVERPDGSNFTLKIRSTKLEDSAMYFCATSRERGSGGLADTQYFGPGTRLTVL.

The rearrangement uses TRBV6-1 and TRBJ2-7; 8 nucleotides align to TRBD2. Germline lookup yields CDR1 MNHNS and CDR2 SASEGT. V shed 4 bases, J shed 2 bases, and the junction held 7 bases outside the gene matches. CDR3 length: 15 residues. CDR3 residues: CASSVTAGAAYEQYF. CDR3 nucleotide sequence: TGTGCCAGCAGTGTAACAGCGGGGGCCGCCTACGAGCAGTACTTC.